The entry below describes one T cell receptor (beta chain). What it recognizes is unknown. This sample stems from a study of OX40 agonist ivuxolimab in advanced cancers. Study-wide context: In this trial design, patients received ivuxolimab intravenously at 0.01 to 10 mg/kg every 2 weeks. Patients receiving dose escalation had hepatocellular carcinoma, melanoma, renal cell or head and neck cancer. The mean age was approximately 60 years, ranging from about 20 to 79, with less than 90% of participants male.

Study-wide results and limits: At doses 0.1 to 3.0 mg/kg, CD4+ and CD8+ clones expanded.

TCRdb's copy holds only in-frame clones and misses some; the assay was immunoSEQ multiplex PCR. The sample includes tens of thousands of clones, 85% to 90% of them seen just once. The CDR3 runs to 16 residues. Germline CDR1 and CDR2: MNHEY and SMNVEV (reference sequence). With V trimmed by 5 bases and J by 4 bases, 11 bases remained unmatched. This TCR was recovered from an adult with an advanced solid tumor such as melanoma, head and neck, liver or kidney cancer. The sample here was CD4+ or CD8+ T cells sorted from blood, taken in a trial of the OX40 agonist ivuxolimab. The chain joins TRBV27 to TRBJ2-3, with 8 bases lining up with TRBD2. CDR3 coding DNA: TGTGCCAGCAGTAGCCCGGGCGGGAGGTTTTCAGATACGCAGTATTTT. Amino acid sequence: CASSSPGGRFSDTQYF.